One sample yielded the 21 T cell receptor beta chains listed below, sequenced in a study of T-cell reconstitution after alpha-beta-depleted transplantation in children. Library preparation (for TCRbeta) was performed with unique molecular identifiers. Via MiXCR, TCRdb re-called the PCR reads, giving one row per CDR3 protein. Among roughly 150,000 distinct CDR3 sequences listed, 11% were seen once. Sample: PBMCs, taken before TCRalphabeta/CD19-depleted stem cell transplant. These receptors were obtained from a boy aged 2-15 years with acute myeloid leukemia, due to receive a stem cell transplant.

This clonotype came up many times. The V call is TRBV29-1, the J call TRBJ1-1; D is perhaps TRBD1 (5 bases). The germline CDR1 and CDR2 sequences are SQVTM and ANQGSEA. CDR3 length: 11 residues. V was pared by 4 bases and J by 4 bases, with 7 bases between. CDR3 sequence (DNA): TGCAGCGTTGGCAGGGCCACTGAAGCTTTCTTT. Translating it yields CSVGRATEAFF.

Many counts were recorded for this clonotype. The chain links TRBV29-1 to TRBJ2-5, with 8 positions matching TRBD2. CDR1 is SQVTM, CDR2 ANQGSEA, per germline. This CDR3 has 18 amino acids. V was pared by 2 bases and J by 5 bases, with 19 bases of the junction left unmatched. CDR3 amino acids: CSVEIFVLGRGLRETQYF. In DNA, the CDR3 is TGCAGCGTTGAAATATTTGTGCTCGGGAGGGGACTTCGGGAGACCCAGTACTTC.

This clonotype was counted ten times or more. V and J are TRBV15 and TRBJ2-3, with D possibly being TRBD2 (6 bases). The CDR3 has 13 residues. Trimming pared 8 bases from V and 4 bases from J, leaving 13 bases between. Germline CDR1 reads LNHNV; CDR2 reads YYDKDF (reference sequence). The CDR3 protein is CATRLVPADTQYF. The CDR3 coding sequence is TGTGCCACCCGACTAGTCCCCGCAGATACGCAGTATTTT.

This clonotype was observed at least ten times. The J gene is TRBJ2-7, the V gene TRBV5-1; 7 nucleotides line up with TRBD2. CDR3 length: 14 amino acids. Losses at the gene ends were 3 bases for V and 4 bases for J; bases not matched to a gene: 7. From germline, CDR1 is SGHRS and CDR2 YFSETQ. CDR3 DNA: TGCGCCAGCAGCTGGTCGGGAGGCCCTTACGAGCAGTACTTC. It translates to CASSWSGGPYEQYF.

This clonotype occurred many times. The chain has TRBV5-1 and TRBJ2-6, with D perhaps being TRBD1 or TRBD2 (5 bases each). CDR1 is SGHRS, CDR2 YFSETQ, per germline. The germline V and J ends were trimmed by 4 bases and 2 bases, with 13 bases remaining between them. The CDR3 has 16 residues. CDR3 sequence reads: CASSPALGAGANVLTF. CDR3 bases: TGCGCCAGCAGCCCGGCTCTGGGGGCTGGGGCCAACGTCCTGACTTTC.

This clonotype was seen repeatedly, ten times or more. This sequence joins TRBV28 and TRBJ1-1, with D hard to call. V dropped 6 bases and J dropped 3 bases, with 5 bases sitting between them. The CDR3 length is 11 residues. Germline V gene sequence: CDR1 MDHEN, CDR2 SYDVKM. CDR3 protein: CASRSDTEAFF. DNA for the CDR3: TGTGCCAGCAGGTCCGACACTGAAGCTTTCTTT.

This clonotype has at least ten counts. The chain joins TRBV6-5 to TRBJ2-5; 9 nucleotides agree with TRBD1. Germline CDR1 MNHEY, CDR2 SVGAGI. There are 14 residues in the CDR3. With V trimmed by 4 bases and J by 4 bases, 4 bases remained unmatched. CDR3 amino acids: CASSWGQGTETQYF. The CDR3 DNA reads as TGTGCCAGCAGTTGGGGACAGGGTACAGAGACCCAGTACTTC.

This clonotype was counted ten times or more. J is TRBJ2-3 and V is TRBV30; D unclear. From germline, CDR1 is GTSNPN and CDR2 SVGIG (reference sequence). The CDR3 has 15 residues. With 2 bases removed from V and 2 bases from J, the gap between germline ends came to 14 bases. The CDR3 is CAWSLFRVDTDTQYF. DNA for the CDR3: TGTGCCTGGAGTCTCTTCAGAGTAGACACAGATACGCAGTATTTT.

At least ten counts were recorded for this clonotype. The chain recombines TRBV3-1 with TRBJ2-7; D possibly corresponds to TRBD2 (6 bases). CDR3 length: 15 residues. CDR1 and CDR2 (germline): LGHDT, YNNKEL (reference sequence). V was cut by 1 base and J by 5 bases, with 15 bases left in between. CDR3 nucleotide sequence: TGTGCCAGCAGCCAAGGACCCAGTGGAGGGAACGAGCAGTACGTC. This encodes CASSQGPSGGNEQYV.

This clonotype showed up many times. The chain combines TRBV6-5 with TRBJ2-6; 7 bases match TRBD2. The germline V gene has CDR1 MNHEY and CDR2 SVGAGI. With V trimmed by 0 bases and J by 1 base, 3 bases remained unmatched. CDR3 length: 17 amino acids. DNA for the CDR3: TGTGCCAGCAGTTACTCGGCGGGAGAGTCTGGGGCCAACGTCCTGACTTTC. This encodes CASSYSAGESGANVLTF.

This clonotype has at least ten counts. The J gene is TRBJ2-1, the V gene TRBV19; 7 nucleotides agree with TRBD2. Germline V gene lookup returns CDR1 LNHDA and CDR2 SQIVND (reference sequence). The length of the CDR3 is 13 residues. V lost 6 bases, J lost 10 bases, and 9 bases stayed unmatched. CDR3 DNA sequence: TGTGCCAGTAGGCCGGGACTAACAATGGAGCAGTTCTTC. This gives the protein CASRPGLTMEQFF.

This rearrangement joins TRBV4-1 to TRBJ2-7; 14 bases fit TRBD2. This CDR3 contains 18 residues. Germline CDR1 is MGHRA and CDR2 is YSYEKL. CDR3 sequence (DNA): TGCGCCAGCAGCCAAGAAGCCCCCGGGACTAGCGGGGGCTCGTCTTTACACGTC. This encodes CASSQEAPGTSGGSSLHV.

This clonotype was counted at least ten times. The chain combines TRBV29-1 with TRBJ1-1; no reliable D call. V was shortened by 3 bases and J by 0 bases, with 5 bases between the two germline ends. This CDR3 spans 12 amino acids. Germline V CDR1 and CDR2: SQVTM, ANQGSEA. The CDR3 spells CSVDNLNTEAFF. The CDR3 DNA reads TGCAGCGTTGACAACTTGAACACTGAAGCTTTCTTT.

This clonotype was detected many times. The rearrangement links TRBV5-1 to TRBJ1-1; 9 bases are a match to TRBD1. The trim removed 2 bases at V and 4 bases at J, leaving 3 bases unmatched. Germline lookup yields CDR1 SGHRS and CDR2 YFSETQ. The CDR3 contains 14 residues. The DNA for the CDR3 is TGCGCCAGCAGCTTACAGGGGGCGTTCACTGAAGCTTTCTTT. Its translation is CASSLQGAFTEAFF.

V is TRBV3-1 and J is TRBJ1-2; D gene ambiguous. Germline loops: CDR1 LGHDT, CDR2 YNNKEL (reference sequence). Trimming stripped 1 base from V and 4 bases from J, with 13 bases between. The CDR3 is 15 amino acids. This chain's CDR3 is CASSQVGEDSYGYTF. The CDR3 coding sequence is TGTGCCAGCAGCCAAGTCGGGGAAGATAGCTATGGCTACACCTTC.

This clonotype was seen repeatedly, ten times or more. V usage is TRBV6-5 and J usage is TRBJ2-5; maybe TRBD1 (5 bases). Trimming shortened V by 4 bases and J by 1 base, and 16 bases separated the two germline ends. The CDR3 totals 16 residues. Germline V gene lookup returns CDR1 MNHEY and CDR2 SVGAGI. In DNA form, the CDR3 reads TGTGCCAGCAGTTCCATTCTACAGGAGATCCAAGAGACCCAGTACTTC. Translation gives CASSSILQEIQETQYF.

This clonotype was seen many times. The chain employs TRBV12-3 or TRBV12-4 and TRBJ1-1; 12 bases align to TRBD1. The CDR3 is 16 amino acids. After removal of 3 bases from V and 7 bases from J, the junction contained 9 bases not matched to a gene. This CDR3 is CASSFGTGGGYNEAFF. The CDR3 region has the DNA TGTGCCAGCAGTTTCGGGACAGGGGGCGGTTATAATGAAGCTTTCTTT.

In regard to this clonotype: This may be a read error: a much more frequent sequence differs by one nucleotide. V is TRBV10-3 and J is TRBJ1-2; D gene unclear. Germline CDR1 is ENHRY and CDR2 is SYGVKD. This CDR3 has 12 residues. As DNA, the CDR3 is TGTGCCATCAGTCCGGATGGGTATGGCGACACCTTC. It encodes CAISPDGYGDTF.

The table lists this clonotype with many counts. The chain has TRBV5-1 and TRBJ1-2; no firm D call. Germline V gene data show CDR1 as SGHRS and CDR2 as YFSETQ. The CDR3 totals 13 residues. With 4 bases removed from V and 3 bases from J, the gap between germline ends came to 10 bases. The CDR3 DNA reads as TGCGCCAGCAGCCAGCAGGAATACTATGGCTACACCTTC. This encodes CASSQQEYYGYTF.

This clonotype was recorded at least ten times. The V gene is TRBV20-1, the J gene TRBJ1-2; possibly TRBD1 for D (5 bases). Germline-derived CDR1 and CDR2 are DFQATT and SNEGSKA (reference sequence). The CDR3 consists of 13 residues. Trimming pared 4 bases from V and 5 bases from J, leaving 14 bases between. The CDR3 region is CSAIQETSYGYTF. The CDR3 DNA follows: TGCAGTGCTATACAGGAGACATCTTATGGCTACACCTTC.

This clonotype was counted ten times or more. The CDR3 DNA is TGCGCCAGCAGCTTATTTGAAAATGAGCAGTTCTTC. Translation gives CASSLFENEQFF. The rearrangement links TRBV5-1 to TRBJ2-1; D unclear. The CDR3 sequence is 12 residues long. V was shortened by 2 bases and J by 7 bases, with 7 bases between the two germline ends. Germline CDR1 and CDR2: SGHRS and YFSETQ.